A single sample is the source of the 18 T cell receptor beta chains below, sequenced in a study of OX40 agonist ivuxolimab in advanced cancers. The assay was immunoSEQ multiplex PCR, and TCRdb's table has in-frame clones only and misses some. The data contain 78,000 or so clones, about 90% of them singletons. This material consisted of CD4+ or CD8+ T cells sorted from blood, taken in a trial of the OX40 agonist ivuxolimab. The receptors come from an adult with an advanced solid tumor such as melanoma, head and neck, liver or kidney cancer.

The CDR3 region has the DNA TGTGCCAGCAGCCCCGGGGGGGGCGCGGGTTCCTACGAGCAGTACTTC. Encoded protein: CASSPGGGAGSYEQYF. V and J are TRBV27 and TRBJ2-7; 8 positions match TRBD2. The CDR3 runs to 16 residues. V lost 6 bases to trimming and J lost 1 base; unmatched junction nucleotides: 11. CDR1 is MNHEY and CDR2 is SMNVEV in the germline V gene (reference sequence).

The CDR3 is CSVAGRTFRGYGYTF. CDR3 nucleotide sequence: TGCAGCGTTGCAGGTCGGACCTTCCGTGGGTATGGCTACACCTTC. The rearrangement joins TRBV29-1 to TRBJ1-2, with unresolved D. CDR1 is SQVTM and CDR2 is ANQGSEA in the germline V gene. The length of the CDR3 is 15 residues. Trimming removed 4 bases from V and 5 bases from J, with 20 bases in between.

This chain joins TRBV28 and TRBJ2-7; 7 positions agree with TRBD2. CDR1 is MDHEN, CDR2 SYDVKM, per germline. V was clipped by 7 bases and J by 2 bases; unmatched bases: 8. There are 14 residues in the CDR3. The CDR3 region is CASIPRGEPYEQYF. CDR3 DNA: TGTGCCAGCATCCCCCGGGGGGAGCCCTACGAGCAGTACTTC.

The chain employs TRBV6-6 and TRBJ2-1; D possibly matches TRBD1 or TRBD2 (6 bases each). Trimming pared 5 bases from V and 7 bases from J, leaving 12 bases between. This CDR3 region has 13 residues. Germline CDR1 MNHNY, CDR2 SVGAGI (reference sequence). CDR3 nucleotides: TGTGCCAGCAGTCCCAGGGGAGGTAATGAGCAGTTCTTC. Translated: CASSPRGGNEQFF.

The chain carries TRBV18 and TRBJ1-4, with D maybe TRBD1 (5 bases). V lost 6 bases to trimming and J lost 10 bases, with 15 bases between them. The CDR3 runs to 13 residues. Germline CDR1 and CDR2: KGHSH and LQKENI. CDR3 DNA sequence: TGTGCCAGCTCCCTAAGGAGGGGTGGAAAACTGTTTTTT. Translation: CASSLRRGGKLFF.

This chain connects TRBV2 to TRBJ1-2; the match to TRBD1 covers 10 bases. Germline lookup yields CDR1 SNHLY and CDR2 FYNNEI. V gave up 4 bases and J gave up 7 bases; unmatched junction bases: 9. CDR3 size: 15 residues. CDR3 nucleotide sequence: TGTGCCAGCAGTGTTAATGGACAGGGGGTTGGTGGCTACACCTTC. Translation gives CASSVNGQGVGGYTF.

The chain links TRBV19 to TRBJ2-3; D might be TRBD1 or TRBD2, each matching 6 bases. With 10 bases removed from V and 3 bases from J, the gap between germline ends came to 17 bases. Germline V gene sequence: CDR1 LNHDA, CDR2 SQIVND (reference sequence). This CDR3 spans 14 amino acids. DNA for the CDR3: TGTGCCACTTCGGGGGCGGTAAGAACAGATACGCAGTATTTT. This codes for CATSGAVRTDTQYF.

The chain employs TRBV18 and TRBJ1-1; no clear D gene. With 5 bases removed from V and 5 bases from J, the gap between germline ends came to 15 bases. The CDR3 sequence is 14 residues long. CDR1 is KGHSH and CDR2 is LQKENI in the germline V gene. CDR3 DNA sequence: TGTGCCAGCTCAGCCCTAGGGCGGCTGACTGAAGCTTTCTTT. Amino acids: CASSALGRLTEAFF.

The J gene is TRBJ1-1, the V gene TRBV29-1; no firm D call. The ends were cut back, 7 bases at V and 1 base at J, with 19 bases in the middle. CDR1 is SQVTM, CDR2 ANQGSEA, per germline. This CDR3 has 15 residues. The CDR3 DNA sequence: TGCAGCGCCCATGTGACGCGGTGGGCGAACACTGAAGCTTTCTTT. It specifies CSAHVTRWANTEAFF.

The V call is TRBV19, the J call TRBJ2-2; 10 bases align to TRBD2. The CDR3 length is 15 residues. Germline V gives CDR1 LNHDA, CDR2 SQIVND (reference sequence). Trimming at V came to 1 base and at J to 5 bases, leaving 1 base not matched to a gene. DNA for the CDR3: TGTGCCAGTAGTATAGGTAGCGGGGGGACCGGGGAGCTGTTTTTT. It encodes CASSIGSGGTGELFF. The full variable domain, its missing parts supplied by reference TRBV19 and TRBJ2-2, is DGGITQSPKYLFRKEGQNVTLSCEQNLNHDAMYWYRQDPGQGLRLIYYSQIVNDFQKGDIAEGYSVSREKKESFPLTVTSAQKNPTAFYLCASSIGSGGTGELFFGEGSRLTVL.

The chain combines TRBV25-1 with TRBJ2-3, with D maybe TRBD2 (5 bases). The germline V gene has CDR1 MGHDK and CDR2 SYGVNS. This CDR3 comprises 13 residues. Trimming removed 6 bases from V and 1 base from J, with 8 bases in between. The CDR3 bases are TGTGCCAGCAGGCGGGTGGGCACAGATACGCAGTATTTT. Protein: CASRRVGTDTQYF.

This chain connects TRBV15 to TRBJ1-3; D might be TRBD1 (6 bases). V was pared by 4 bases and J by 5 bases, with 15 bases between. Per the germline V gene, CDR1 is LNHNV and CDR2 is YYDKDF (reference sequence). The CDR3 contains 15 residues. CDR3 residues: CATSKGHSSRNTIYF. The CDR3 region has the DNA TGTGCCACCAGCAAGGGACACTCGTCCCGAAACACCATATATTTT. Supplemented by reference TRBV15 and TRBJ1-3, the full variable domain reads DAMVIQNPRYQVTQFGKPVTLSCSQTLNHNVMYWYQQKSSQAPKLLFHYYDKDFNNEADTPDNFQSRRPNTSFCFLDIRSPGLGDTAMYLCATSKGHSSRNTIYFGEGSWLTVV.

This chain joins TRBV28 and TRBJ1-2; TRBD1 might be the D (5 bases). Germline V gives CDR1 MDHEN, CDR2 SYDVKM. This CDR3 is built from 14 residues. The V and J ends lost 6 bases and 7 bases respectively, with 18 bases between them. The DNA of the CDR3 is TGTGCCAGCAGGACACCCGGGACGGCCTTTGGCTACACCTTC. Encoded protein: CASRTPGTAFGYTF.

The chain is built from TRBV7-2 and TRBJ2-3; 7 bases line up with TRBD1. This CDR3 has 16 residues. V was clipped by 0 bases and J by 4 bases; unmatched bases: 7. Germline values: CDR1 SGHTA, CDR2 FQGNSA. The CDR3 bases are TGTGCCAGCAGCTTAGCGAGGGGGCGCGACGCAGATACGCAGTATTTT. Its translation: CASSLARGRDADTQYF. The whole variable domain, filled in from reference TRBV7-2 and TRBJ2-3, reads GAGVSQSPSNKVTEKGKDVELRCDPISGHTALYWYRQSLGQGLEFLIYFQGNSAPDKSGLPSDRFSAERTGGSVSTLTIQRTQQEDSAVYLCASSLARGRDADTQYFGPGTRLTVL.

CDR3 in DNA: TGCAGCGTTGGCGGGCAGGGGGCGGGCGAGCAGTACTTC. Amino acids: CSVGGQGAGEQYF. The chain recombines TRBV29-1 with TRBJ2-7; 8 nucleotides match TRBD1. The CDR3 is 13 residues long. Germline V CDR1 and CDR2: SQVTM, ANQGSEA. V was pared by 4 bases and J by 6 bases, with 8 bases of the junction left unmatched.

This chain uses TRBV7-9 with TRBJ2-1; D might be TRBD1 or TRBD2, each matching 6 bases. The CDR3 totals 15 residues. V gave up 1 base and J gave up 4 bases, with 11 bases separating them. Germline V gene lookup returns CDR1 SEHNR and CDR2 FQNEAQ (reference sequence). CDR3 DNA: TGTGCCAGCAGCTTAGGGGGGGCTGAATACAATGAGCAGTTCTTC. Its translation: CASSLGGAEYNEQFF.

As regards this clone: At one boundary the junction diverges from the germline segment, which might be a read error. This chain joins TRBV19 and TRBJ1-2; weak D call: TRBD1 (6 bases). Germline-derived CDR1 and CDR2 are LNHDA and SQIVND (reference sequence). CDR3 size: 13 residues. Here the CDR3 DNA reads TGTGCCAGTAGTCGACAGGTTAACGATGGCTACACCTTC. It yields the protein CASSRQVNDGYTF.

This clone was found once. The chain employs TRBV6-1 and TRBJ2-7; 9 bases align to TRBD1. The germline CDR1 and CDR2 sequences are MNHNS and SASEGT. With V trimmed by 7 bases and J by 7 bases, 5 bases remained unmatched. The CDR3 covers 12 residues. CDR3 protein: CASNDRGGEQYF. CDR3 coding DNA: TGTGCCAGCAACGACAGGGGGGGGGAGCAGTACTTC.